Listed below are T cell receptor beta chains from one sample, sequenced in a study of response to subunit inactivated influenza vaccine. Each CDR3 protein is one row after TCRdb ran MiXCR on the RT-PCR reads. Here the sample spans 630,000 or so distinct CDR3 sequences, approximately 14% being singletons. Sequences were derived from PBMCs from blood, sampled 12 days after vaccination. Receptors were obtained from a man in his fifties or sixties who received an inactivated influenza vaccine. The CDR3 runs from the conserved cysteine through the conserved F or W. The D gene is left open where the match is weak. Size values are once, few and many counts, or a class for expanded clones, and some rows have none.

few | TRBJ2-2 | TRBV7-9 | TRBD1 | TGTGCCAGCAGCAACCCTATCCCGGGACAGGGTGCCGGGGAGCTGTTTTTT | CASSNPIPGQGAGELFF
few | TRBJ2-2 | TRBV6-5 | - | TGTGCCAGCAGTTACACACATGGTGGAACCGGGGAGCTGTTTTTT | CASSYTHGGTGELFF
many | TRBJ2-2 | TRBV29-1 | - | TGCAGCGTGATCGGGACCTCCCCCGGGGAGCTGTTTTTT | CSVIGTSPGELFF
- | TRBJ2-1 | TRBV5-1 | TRBD1 | TGCGCCAGCAGCTTGGTCCGGGACAGGGGAAACAATGAGCAGTTCTTC | CASSLVRDRGNNEQFF
- | TRBJ2-7 | TRBV20-1 | TRBD2 | TGCAGTGCCCATGAGGTGCTAGCGGGAGAACACGAGCAGTACTTC | CSAHEVLAGEHEQYF
once | TRBJ1-4 | TRBV5-1 | - | TGCGCCAGCAGCTTGGCCGGGACGGGAGCAACTAATGAAAAACTGTTTTTT | CASSLAGTGATNEKLFF
- | TRBJ2-5 | TRBV20-1 | TRBD2 | TGCAGTGGATTGAGACTAGCTCGAGAGACCCAGTACTTC | CSGLRLARETQYF
- | TRBJ2-3 | TRBV6-5 | TRBD2 | TGTGCCAGCAGTTACTCGAGACTAGCGGGGGGGCCCACAGATACGCAGTATTTT | CASSYSRLAGGPTDTQYF
few | TRBJ2-3 | TRBV4-2 | TRBD2 | TGTGCCAGCAGCCAGGGTTGGGCTAGCGGGAGCACAGATACGCAGTATTTT | CASSQGWASGSTDTQYF
- | TRBJ2-1 | TRBV7-2 | TRBD2 | TGTGCCAGCAGCTCACGGGGGGGACTAGCGCATGAGCAGTTCTTC | CASSSRGGLAHEQFF
- | TRBJ2-6 | TRBV11-2 | - | TGTGCCAGCAGCTTCGGGGTCTCTGGGGCCAACGTCCTGACTTTC | CASSFGVSGANVLTF
- | TRBJ2-7 | TRBV3-1 | - | TGTGCCAGCAGCCAGCAGGGAGTCTACGAGCAGTACTTC | CASSQQGVYEQYF
many | TRBJ2-1 | TRBV7-2 | TRBD2 | TGTGCCAGCAGCTTACAAGGTAGCGGGAGTGGGAATGAGCAGTTCTTC | CASSLQGSGSGNEQFF
few | TRBJ2-3 | TRBV12-3/TRBV12-4 | - | TGTGCCAGCAGTTTCGGTCGGGGCACAGATACGCAGTATTTT | CASSFGRGTDTQYF
- | TRBJ1-1 | TRBV20-1 | TRBD1 | TGCAGTGCTAGAGTATGGACAGGATCGTCCACTGAAGCTTTCTTT | CSARVWTGSSTEAFF
- | TRBJ2-1 | TRBV6-1 | - | TGTGCCAGCAGTGATTCGGGGGAGTGGGATGAGCAGTTCTTC | CASSDSGEWDEQFF
few | TRBJ2-7 | TRBV5-1 | - | TGCGCCAGCAGCCCCGACAGCCGGGGACAAGGCTCCTACGAGCAGTACTTC | CASSPDSRGQGSYEQYF
few | TRBJ1-2 | TRBV25-1 | - | TGTGCCAGCACCGCCGGGGTGAACTATGGCTACACCTTC | CASTAGVNYGYTF
- | TRBJ2-5 | TRBV9 | TRBD2 | TGTGCCAGCAGCGTAGGAGGGGAGACTAGCGGGAGGGCCCTGTACTTC | CASSVGGETSGRALYF
many | TRBJ1-1 | TRBV12-3/TRBV12-4 | - | TGTGCCAGCAGTTTCCGGTCAGGGACTGAAGCTTTCTTT | CASSFRSGTEAFF
- | TRBJ2-7 | TRBV21-1 | - | TGTGGGCGGGACAGGGGCCCCTACGAGCAGTACTTC | CGRDRGPYEQYF
many | TRBJ1-1 | TRBV12-3/TRBV12-4 | - | TGTGCCAGCACCAAAATCAGGGGTGAAGCTTTCTTT | CASTKIRGEAFF
- | TRBJ2-5 | TRBV15 | - | TGTGCCACCAGCACGACCCTGTACCAAGAGACCCAGTACTTC | CATSTTLYQETQYF
- | TRBJ2-3 | TRBV4-1 | TRBD2 | TGCGCCAGCAGCCAAGTAGCGGGGGGGCTGGATACGCAGTATTTT | CASSQVAGGLDTQYF
many | TRBJ2-7 | TRBV10-3 | - | TGTGCCATCAGTGAGTCTGGGGGTCCCTACGAGCAGTACTTC | CAISESGGPYEQYF
- | TRBJ1-2 | TRBV6-5 | TRBD1 | TGTGCCAGCAGTTACTCGGACAGGGGGCTTGTCACGTATGGCTACACCTTC | CASSYSDRGLVTYGYTF
few | TRBJ2-2 | TRBV25-1 | - | TGTGCCAGCAGTGAAACGGGATCTCCCCCCGGGGAGCTGTTTTTT | CASSETGSPPGELFF
few | TRBJ1-5 | TRBV20-1 | TRBD1 | TGCAGTGCTAGTGACAGGGGGAATCAGCCCCAGCATTTT | CSASDRGNQPQHF
- | TRBJ2-4 | TRBV20-1 | - | TGCAGTGTGAATTGGGGCATTCAGTACTTC | CSVNWGIQYF
many | TRBJ2-5 | TRBV18 | - | TGTGCCAGCTCGCAACAGCACCAAGAGACCCAGTACTTC | CASSQQHQETQYF
many | TRBJ2-3 | TRBV20-1 | TRBD2 | TGCAGTGCTGCCTCTCCGCTAGCGGGGCGCACAGATACGCAGTATTTT | CSAASPLAGRTDTQYF